Shown below are 12 T cell receptor beta chains from a single sample sequenced in a study of T-cell reconstitution after alpha-beta-depleted transplantation in children. General study results and limits: After one year, T-cell counts and TCRbeta diversity mostly came from new T cells.

Unique molecular identifiers featured in how the TCRbeta library was prepared. TCRdb processed the PCR reads anew with MiXCR; each CDR3 protein has one entry. Seen here are 330,000 or so distinct CDR3 sequences, around 7.1% observed once, and the top ten hold approximately 9.1%. Their target antigens are unknown. Specimen: peripheral blood, collected 360 days after TCRalphabeta/CD19-depleted stem cell transplant. The receptor source for this set is a female patient between 2 and 15 years old who had a stem cell transplant for Fanconi anemia, so the T cells may come from the graft donor.

This clonotype was observed many times. CDR3 sequence: CASSLDREKTYF. CDR3 in DNA: TGCGCCAGCAGCTTGGACAGAGAGAAGACGTATTTT. This sequence joins TRBV5-1 and TRBJ2-3; D is uncertain. CDR1 and CDR2 from the germline V gene are SGHRS and YFSETQ. V lost 0 bases and J 14 bases, leaving 13 bases between the germline ends. This CDR3 is 12 amino acids long.

This clonotype has a count of ten or more. The chain combines TRBV7-2 with TRBJ2-1; the match to TRBD2 covers 13 bases. Germline lookup yields CDR1 SGHTA and CDR2 FQGNSA. This CDR3 has 14 residues. After removal of 5 bases from V and 14 bases from J, the junction contained 9 bases not matched to a gene. This CDR3 is CASSTGTSGTGKFF. Here the CDR3 DNA reads TGTGCCAGCAGCACCGGGACTAGCGGGACGGGGAAGTTCTTC.

This clonotype has a count of ten or more. The chain has TRBV10-3 and TRBJ2-7; 8 nucleotides agree with TRBD2. CDR3 length equals 15 residues. The V gene end was trimmed by 4 bases and the J gene end by 3 bases; junction bases not matched to a gene: 8. CDR1 ENHRY and CDR2 SYGVKD come from the germline V gene. The CDR3 bases are TGTGCCATCAGTGGTATAGCGGGGACTATCTACGAGCAGTACTTC. It encodes CAISGIAGTIYEQYF.

This clonotype was seen at least ten times. The chain combines TRBV24-1 with TRBJ2-1; 14 bases align to TRBD2. This CDR3 has 17 residues. Germline lookup yields CDR1 KGHDR and CDR2 SFDVKD. Germline trimming cut 4 bases from V and 8 bases from J; bases unmatched to any gene: 9. CDR3 in DNA: TGTGCCACCAGTGAATCGCCGGGACTAGCGGGAGCCCATGAGCAGTTCTTC. Encoded protein: CATSESPGLAGAHEQFF.

The chain carries TRBV7-6 and TRBJ1-3, with 7 bases fitting TRBD1. The CDR3 has 16 amino acids. Germline V gives CDR1 SGHVS, CDR2 FNYEAQ. V was clipped by 3 bases and J by 4 bases; unmatched bases: 9. This chain's CDR3 is CASSFPYGRGGNTIYF. CDR3 coding DNA: TGTGCCAGCAGCTTCCCCTATGGCAGGGGGGGAAACACCATATATTTT.

This clonotype was counted ten times or more. The V gene is TRBV3-1, the J gene TRBJ2-1; 10 nucleotides align to TRBD1. Trimming cost V 4 bases and J 9 bases; bases outside gene matches: 12. Germline V gives CDR1 LGHDT, CDR2 YNNKEL (reference sequence). This CDR3 spans 16 amino acids. The CDR3 loop is CASSPSSGTGVAEQFF. In nucleotides, the CDR3 is TGTGCCAGCAGCCCCTCCTCCGGGACAGGGGTGGCTGAGCAGTTCTTC.

The J gene is TRBJ2-2, the V gene TRBV11-1; TRBD2 matches at 8 bases. This CDR3 is built from 18 residues. Germline CDR1 SGHAT, CDR2 FQDESV (reference sequence). Trimming at V came to 3 bases and at J to 2 bases, leaving 11 bases not matched to a gene. The CDR3 sequence: CASSFFSLAGGNTGELFF. The CDR3 DNA is TGTGCCAGCAGCTTTTTCTCCTTGGCGGGAGGCAACACCGGGGAGCTGTTTTTT.

Many counts were recorded for this clonotype. The chain employs TRBV20-1 and TRBJ2-3; 7 bases are a match to TRBD2. The CDR3 contains 15 residues. Trimming removed 3 bases from V and 3 bases from J; junction bases left unmatched: 9. Germline loops: CDR1 DFQATT, CDR2 SNEGSKA (reference sequence). CDR3 sequence: CSARVLADGTDTQYF. CDR3 nucleotide sequence: TGCAGTGCTAGGGTGCTAGCGGATGGAACAGATACGCAGTATTTT.

Many counts were recorded for this clonotype. J is TRBJ1-1 and V is TRBV7-9; D uncertain. Trimming shortened V by 5 bases and J by 3 bases, and 13 bases separated the two germline ends. From germline, CDR1 is SEHNR and CDR2 FQNEAQ (reference sequence). CDR3 length: 14 residues. Here the CDR3 reads CASSLRDVDTEAFF. In nucleotides, the CDR3 is TGTGCCAGCAGCCTCCGGGATGTCGACACTGAAGCTTTCTTT.

This clonotype was recorded many times. The chain combines TRBV29-1 with TRBJ2-3, with 11 bases matching TRBD2. The junction had 10 bases not matched to a gene; V was cut back by 8 bases and J by 0 bases. The CDR3 spans 16 residues. The germline V gene has CDR1 SQVTM and CDR2 ANQGSEA. In nucleotides, the CDR3 is TGCAGCACCTCCTCCCTAGCGGGGGGTAGCACAGATACGCAGTATTTT. Residues: CSTSSLAGGSTDTQYF.

This clonotype was seen at least ten times. The genes are TRBV7-2 and TRBJ2-5; 8 nucleotides match TRBD2. V lost 1 base and J lost 4; bases outside the gene matches: 5. The CDR3 contains 15 residues. Germline V gives CDR1 SGHTA, CDR2 FQGNSA. The CDR3 DNA sequence: TGTGCCAGCAGCTTAGTCGGGCTAGCGGGAGAGACCCAGTACTTC. It specifies CASSLVGLAGETQYF.

Concerning this clonotype itself: Since the CDR3 does not end with the conserved phenylalanine or tryptophan, this likely comes from a read error. The chain employs TRBV10-3 and TRBJ1-1; 7 nucleotides match TRBD1. The J segment lost 6 bases and the V segment lost 2 bases, leaving 3 bases of the junction unmatched. The CDR3 runs to 13 residues. Germline V lookup: CDR1 ENHRY, CDR2 SYGVKD. The CDR3 protein is CAISERGQPEAFC. The CDR3 bases are TGTGCCATCAGTGAGAGGGGACAGCCTGAAGCTTTCTGT.